The rows below give T cell receptor beta chains drawn from one sample of a study of blood T cell repertoires in COVID-19. Measured with immunoSEQ multiplex PCR; TCRdb has only the in-frame clones, and not every one. The sample records a few hundred thousand clones, roughly 89% being singletons. Sequences were obtained from PBMCs or T cells enriched from blood (not recorded which). All receptors derive from a woman aged 50 to 65 who had been exposed to COVID-19. Both conserved end residues are part of each CDR3. Fields, in order: D gene, V gene, clone size, CDR3 protein. A D gene is named only where the DNA matches it firmly. Clone size is not always given. Where it is, it says once, few, many or a class for expanded clones.

>TRBD1|TRBV6-2/TRBV6-3|NA
CASSRDRGLILSYEQYF
>NA|TRBV30|NA
CAWSDRSEGYTF
>TRBD1|TRBV7-2|NA
CASRLTGGNYGYTF
>NA|TRBV5-1|once
CASSLVAGEGGANVLTF
>NA|TRBV11-3|NA
CASSSIPPGANTEAFF
>TRBD1|TRBV6-5|NA
CARQGAAEAFF
>NA|TRBV7-9|NA
CASSVGARSVTGNTIYF
>TRBD1|TRBV30|NA
CAWSGDRAGGEKLFF
>NA|TRBV5-4|NA
CASSLAQGKNSPLHF
>NA|TRBV19|NA
CASSIGLDSYNSPLHF